This T cell receptor beta chain was retrieved from a study of cytomegalovirus exposure and HLA in healthy donors (TCRdb year 2017). Context from the whole study: According to a later analysis, the roughly 130 validation repertoires were produced on the same platform as the roughly 720 repertoires of the first cohort. The study combined high-throughput TCR immunosequencing, statistical association of individual TCRs with disease status, and machine learning to predict cytomegalovirus infection status. The aim of the study was to test whether cataloging public T cell receptors could identify signatures of past pathogen exposure. In addition to the first cohort of approximately 650 subjects, a separate validation cohort of 100 to 150 different subjects was used. Study-level results and caveats: In the study, 150 to 200 TCR beta chains were listed as associated with cytomegalovirus. Most TCR sequences were seen in very few donors, while some public TCRs were found in many individuals. The validation cohort had no HLA typing available for a later analysis, so co-occurrence within that cohort was assessed over all 120 or so repertoires. The authors suggested that the approach could potentially be extended to other disease states and immunological phenotypes. Three of the identified cytomegalovirus-associated TCR beta chains were confirmed in vitro to be specific for cytomegalovirus antigens. Of the cluster scores, roughly 95% were above 0 in a later analysis, which found that TCRs clustered in the first cohort also tended to co-occur in the 120 or so validation repertoires. Cytomegalovirus status was reported to be diagnosed by the classifier with high specificity and sensitivity in both the original and validation cohorts.

As for this clone: Its antigen has not been determined. Qualities for individual bases were not recorded, and no much larger clone is one base off.

The donors belonged to the validation cohort of over a hundred subjects, which was separate from the approximately 700-subject first cohort. The CDR3 spans 14 residues, from the cysteine through the phenylalanine. The kept DNA is CDR3 alone, 42 bases in frame from the first base. Per the germline V gene (reference sequence), MNHEY is the CDR1 and SMNVEV is the CDR2. V loses 3 bases of germline sequence and J loses 5 bases, and the interval between the two ends is 13 bases. The library came from the immunoSEQ multiplex PCR assay. As for how the authors treated the data: A statistical classification framework was developed to diagnose cytomegalovirus status using the catalog of TCR beta chain sequences. TCRdb's version of the immuneACCESS table is confined to in-frame rearrangements and falls short of the full clone set. An unresolved V gene accounts for under half of the shortfall where checked; the remainder is of unknown origin. The V and J calls and clone size come from that table; D and trimming were worked out from the DNA. Counted in this sample were some 85,000 clones; around 96% of them appeared once. The ten largest clones add up to approximately 1.2% of the sample.

The material sequenced was PBMCs. The receptor comes from a woman aged 18 to 35 in good health and CMV-seronegative. Recombination joined TRBV27 with TRBJ1-2; the best D guess is TRBD1, with 5 bases matching. The DNA sequence reads TGTGCCAGCAGTTTGGGAGGGGATATGTATGGCTACACCTTC. Its translation reads: CASSLGGDMYGYTF.